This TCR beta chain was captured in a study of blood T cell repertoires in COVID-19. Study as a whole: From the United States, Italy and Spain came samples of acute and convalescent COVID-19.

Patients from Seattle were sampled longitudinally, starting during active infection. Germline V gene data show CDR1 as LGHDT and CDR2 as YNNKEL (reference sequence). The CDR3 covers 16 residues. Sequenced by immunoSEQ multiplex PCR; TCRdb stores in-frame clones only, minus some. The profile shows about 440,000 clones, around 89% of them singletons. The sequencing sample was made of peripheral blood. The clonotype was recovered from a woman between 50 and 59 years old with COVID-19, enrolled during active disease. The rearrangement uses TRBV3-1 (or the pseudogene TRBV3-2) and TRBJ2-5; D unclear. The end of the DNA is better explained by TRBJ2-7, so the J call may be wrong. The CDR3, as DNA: TGTGCCAGCAGCCTTGGGCCCGTATTGGCTTCCTACGAGCAGTACTTC. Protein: CASSLGPVLASYEQYF.